Sequencing of this T cell receptor beta chain was carried out in a study of T cells in Graves' hyperthyroidism and ophthalmopathy. As concerns this clonotype: A junction boundary mismatches the germline segment, possibly from a read error.

Regions amplified from RNA transcripts were the TCR beta CDR3 regions. HTBI primers drove first-round RT-PCR of the TCR CDR3. TCRdb re-analysed the multiplex PCR reads in MiXCR, keeping a single row per CDR3 protein. The profile shows 550,000 to 850,000 distinct CDR3 sequences, roughly a sixth of them singletons. The CDR3 has 13 residues. The germline V gene encodes CDR1 MNHEY and CDR2 SVGEGT. This receptor was identified in a woman between 50 and 59 years old with Graves' hyperthyroidism that later progressed to Graves' ophthalmopathy. Sequenced material: blood. This chain links TRBV6-2 or TRBV6-3 with TRBJ2-5, with D tentatively TRBD1 or TRBD2 (5 bases each). CDR3 DNA: TGTGCCAGCGGCCGCAACCTGGGGGAGACCCAGCACTTC. Residues: CASGRNLGETQHF.